These T cell receptor beta chains were read from a single sample in a study of T cell repertoires in cytomegalovirus infection. MiXCR, applied by TCRdb to the reads, yields one record per CDR3 protein. Of 300,000 to 400,000 distinct CDR3 sequences in the sample, 8% to 9.5% were seen once. The sequencing input was PBMCs. The receptors stem from a human donor in good health (CMV status not recorded). Some clones in this sample may be carry-over from other donors' samples. The conserved cysteine and the conserved F or W are not part of the CDR3 here. Not all rows give a size; the values are once, few, many and, for expanded clones, a class.

TRBV6-6	NA	TRBJ2-1	ASSLSGATYNEQF
TRBV28	many	TRBJ1-5	ASSFIRIGGHYSNQPQH
TRBV28	many	TRBJ2-5	ASNSHGGRARETQY
TRBV6-5	NA	TRBJ2-1	ASSYLGGGVRNEQF
TRBV12-3/TRBV12-4	NA	TRBJ1-6	ASTTRTGYNSPLH
TRBV19	NA	TRBJ1-5	ASSIRGGGERNQPQH
TRBV7-2	NA	TRBJ2-7	ASSLGFGGLYEQY
TRBV4-3	few	TRBJ2-1	ASSQDYRRSYNEQF
TRBV19	few	TRBJ1-2	ASGFRTGGFGYT
TRBV6-2/TRBV6-3	few	TRBJ2-6	ASRVALSGANVLT
TRBV11-1	many	TRBJ2-3	ADADSTDTQY
TRBV12-3/TRBV12-4	many	TRBJ1-5	ASSRGQGGFQPQH
TRBV7-8	NA	TRBJ2-7	ASSLELPYEQY
TRBV7-2	many	TRBJ2-1	ASSSPRLLSGGSYNEQF
TRBV27	few	TRBJ2-7	ASSSRVFTEQY
TRBV12-3/TRBV12-4	few	TRBJ1-1	ASRGQGATEAF